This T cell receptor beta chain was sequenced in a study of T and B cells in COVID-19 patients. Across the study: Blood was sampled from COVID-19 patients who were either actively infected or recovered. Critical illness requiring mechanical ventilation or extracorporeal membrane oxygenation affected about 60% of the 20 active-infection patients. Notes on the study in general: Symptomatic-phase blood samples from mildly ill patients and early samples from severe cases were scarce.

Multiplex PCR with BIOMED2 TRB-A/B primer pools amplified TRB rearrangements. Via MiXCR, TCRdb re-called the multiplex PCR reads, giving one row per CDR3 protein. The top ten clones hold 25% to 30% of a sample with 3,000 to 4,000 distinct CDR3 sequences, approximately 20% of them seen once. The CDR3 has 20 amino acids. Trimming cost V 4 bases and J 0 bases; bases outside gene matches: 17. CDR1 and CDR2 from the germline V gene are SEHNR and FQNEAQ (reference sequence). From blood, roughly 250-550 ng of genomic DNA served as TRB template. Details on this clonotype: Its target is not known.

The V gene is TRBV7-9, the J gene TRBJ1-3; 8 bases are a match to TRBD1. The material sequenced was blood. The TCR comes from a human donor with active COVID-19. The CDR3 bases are TGTGCCAGCAGCTCCCACGTCCCGGGACAGGTTTGGAGCTCTGGAAACACCATATATTTT. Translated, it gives CASSSHVPGQVWSSGNTIYF.